The 15 T cell receptor beta chains below come from one sample, sequenced in a study of T-cell reconstitution after alpha-beta-depleted transplantation in children listed by TCRdb under 2016. The library was generated by PCR. The instrument given in TCRdb is Illumina HiSeq 2500. Molecular barcoding was employed in the preparation of TCR libraries, with unique molecular identifiers being used to normalize TCRbeta repertoire quantification. The raw public data were reprocessed by TCRdb itself: fastp quality trimming at Q25, MiXCR clonotype calling, in-frame beta chains only. All rows with the same CDR3 protein become a single entry with the most common DNA and genes. Present in this sample are 6,600 or so distinct CDR3 sequences, 5.3% of which were seen just once. The top ten clones comprise approximately 25% of the sample. This sample's treatment or condition label indicates: allogeneic hematopoietic cell transplantation with graft depleted of TCRalphabeta T cells and CD19 B cells.

This specimen was PBMCs, mostly from graft donor cells, taken 180 days after TCRalphabeta/CD19-depleted stem cell transplant. These receptor sequences come from a child under two years old who had a stem cell transplant for acute myeloid leukemia, so the T cells may come from the graft donor.

This clonotype was seen at least ten times. The chain combines TRBV28 with TRBJ1-2; 7 nucleotides agree with TRBD1. The germline V gene encodes CDR1 MDHEN and CDR2 SYDVKM. This CDR3 is built from 15 residues. J lost 2 bases, V lost 5 bases, and 8 bases had no gene match. CDR3 coding DNA: TGTGCCAGCAGTAAACGGGACAGTAGAAACTATGGCTACACCTTC. Protein: CASSKRDSRNYGYTF.

Many counts were recorded for this clonotype. This chain connects TRBV19 to TRBJ2-2, with TRBD1 matching 7 bases. The CDR3 runs to 14 residues. Germline trimming cut 10 bases from V and 3 bases from J; bases unmatched to any gene: 8. Germline lookup yields CDR1 LNHDA and CDR2 SQIVND (reference sequence). This chain's CDR3 is CATLDRDYTGELFF. The CDR3 coding sequence is TGTGCCACGCTAGACAGGGATTACACCGGGGAGCTGTTTTTT. Supplemented by reference TRBV19 and TRBJ2-2, the full variable domain reads DGGITQSPKYLFRKEGQNVTLSCEQNLNHDAMYWYRQDPGQGLRLIYYSQIVNDFQKGDIAEGYSVSREKKESFPLTVTSAQKNPTAFYLCATLDRDYTGELFFGEGSRLTVL.

On this clonotype: One end of the junction does not line up with germline, which may come from a read error. This chain links TRBV11-1 with TRBJ2-5, with 7 positions matching TRBD2. This CDR3 region has 15 residues. Germline V gene sequence: CDR1 SGHAT, CDR2 FQDESV (reference sequence). CDR3 nucleotides: TGTGCCAACAGCCTAGCGGATGCCACACAAGAGACCCAGTACTTC. Its protein product is CANSLADATQETQYF.

This clonotype was counted many times. CDR3 in amino acids: CAHGTDGNTIYF. In DNA form, the CDR3 reads TGTGCGCACGGGACGGACGGAAACACCATATATTTT. This rearrangement joins TRBV30 to TRBJ1-3; maybe TRBD1 (5 bases). CDR3 length: 12 amino acids. Germline V gene sequence: CDR1 GTSNPN, CDR2 SVGIG (reference sequence).

This clonotype came up many times. CDR3 coding DNA: TGTGCCAGCAGTACAAACGCGGGAGGGAAGTTCTTC. This gives the protein CASSTNAGGKFF. The chain has TRBV28 and TRBJ2-1, with 9 nucleotides matching TRBD2. CDR1 is MDHEN, CDR2 SYDVKM, per germline. The CDR3 is made up of 12 amino acids. V shed 5 bases, J shed 14 bases, and the junction held 7 bases outside the gene matches. Variable domain in full (rest from reference TRBV28 and TRBJ2-1): DVKVTQSSRYLVKRTGEKVFLECVQDMDHENMFWYRQDPGLGLRLIYFSYDVKMKEKGDIPEGYSVSREKKERFSLILESASTNQTSMYLCASSTNAGGKFFGPGTRLTVL.

At least ten counts were recorded for this clonotype. The chain combines TRBV12-3 or TRBV12-4 with TRBJ2-1; D is possibly TRBD2 (5 bases). CDR3 size: 17 residues. The CDR3 DNA reads as TGTACCCTCAGTTTAGCGCTTGGGTCGGTTTCCTACAATGAGCAGTTCTTC. This gives the protein CTLSLALGSVSYNEQFF.

This clonotype was picked up many times. The chain recombines TRBV10-3 with TRBJ1-1; D not resolved. The CDR3 is made up of 13 amino acids. V was pared by 4 bases and J by 1 base, with 7 bases between. Germline lookup yields CDR1 ENHRY and CDR2 SYGVKD. CDR3 amino acids: CAISAITNTEAFF. Here the CDR3 DNA reads TGTGCCATCAGTGCCATAACGAACACTGAAGCTTTCTTT.

This clonotype counts as medium-sized (0.01 to 0.1%). The rearrangement uses TRBV12-3 or TRBV12-4 and TRBJ1-1; D not certain. The V gene lost 5 bases and the J gene lost 5 bases, with 18 bases spanning the gap. The CDR3 totals 15 residues. The DNA for the CDR3 is TGTGCCAGCAGTCGCCAGGTTGTCTCGGGAACTGAAGCTTTCTTT. As protein: CASSRQVVSGTEAFF.

Concerning this clonotype: A read error may explain this, as a much larger clone is one base away. In DNA, the CDR3 is TGTGCCAGCAGCCTTAAGAGCCGCAGAGAGCTTGAGACCCAGTACTTC. Translating gives CASSLKSRRELETQYF. The chain is built from TRBV7-9 and TRBJ2-5, with D unresolved. Trimming took 5 bases from V and 5 from J, leaving 21 bases between them. The CDR3 extends over 16 amino acids. Germline CDR1 is SEHNR and CDR2 is FQNEAQ (reference sequence).

This clonotype is termed medium-sized. CDR3 region: CATSRDWGDSLNEKLFF. The CDR3 nucleotides read TGTGCCACCAGCAGAGATTGGGGCGACAGCCTTAATGAAAAACTGTTTTTT. The rearrangement links TRBV15 to TRBJ1-4; a weak D match, TRBD1 (5 bases). V lost 0 bases and J 4 bases, leaving 15 bases between the germline ends. The CDR3 covers 17 residues. The germline V gene encodes CDR1 LNHNV and CDR2 YYDKDF (reference sequence).

In this sample, this clonotype is medium-sized (0.01 to 0.1%). The chain combines TRBV12-3 or TRBV12-4 with TRBJ1-2; D is unresolved. V lost 0 bases, J lost 7 bases, and 15 bases lay in between. The CDR3 loop spans 15 amino acids. DNA of the CDR3: TGTGCCAGCAGTTTAGCCGACCGAGTTTGGGGTGGCTACACCTTC. Protein product: CASSLADRVWGGYTF.

By sample share, this clonotype is medium-sized. The chain carries TRBV16 and TRBJ1-1; D gene ambiguous. The CDR3 runs 16 residues. With 0 bases removed from V and 1 base from J, the gap between germline ends came to 12 bases. Germline CDR1 and CDR2: KGHSY and FQNENV. The CDR3 sequence: CASSQSLSPQNTEAFF. CDR3 DNA: TGTGCCAGCAGCCAATCTCTGAGTCCACAGAACACTGAAGCTTTCTTT.

This clonotype was observed many times. The chain couples TRBV6-1 to TRBJ1-1; TRBD1 might be the D (5 bases). Trimming stripped 6 bases from V and 3 bases from J, with 11 bases between. This CDR3 spans 13 amino acids. Germline values: CDR1 MNHNS, CDR2 SASEGT. The CDR3 nucleotides are TGTGCCAGCAGGGTTACAGGAGACACTGAAGCTTTCTTT. Translation: CASRVTGDTEAFF.

This clonotype counts as medium-sized. The gene calls are TRBV9 and TRBJ2-1; 9 bases are shared with TRBD1. The CDR3 consists of 15 residues. Germline-derived CDR1 and CDR2 are SGDLS and YYNGEE. J gave up 2 bases and V 4 bases, and 4 bases lay outside the gene matches. For the CDR3, the DNA is TGTGCCAGCAGCTCCGGACAGGGGACCTACAATGAGCAGTTCTTC. It codes for CASSSGQGTYNEQFF.

This clonotype was seen at least ten times. The chain is built from TRBV20-1 and TRBJ2-1, with D perhaps TRBD1 or TRBD2 (6 bases each). The CDR3 runs 12 residues. V lost 4 bases and J lost 7, with 11 bases in between. Germline lookup yields CDR1 DFQATT and CDR2 SNEGSKA (reference sequence). The chain's CDR3 is CSAIWGANEQFF. In DNA form, the CDR3 reads TGCAGTGCTATCTGGGGGGCGAATGAGCAGTTCTTC.